A selection of T cell receptor beta chains follows, all from one sample in a study of T cell responses to AZD1222 COVID-19 vaccine. The protocol was immunoSEQ multiplex PCR, while the TCRdb copy is restricted to in-frame clones and leaves out a portion. The sample lists tens of thousands of clones, about 89% seen once, with roughly 30% in the top ten. The input for sequencing was peripheral blood, taken 28 days after the second AZD1222 dose. These receptors were collected from an adult who received the AZD1222 COVID-19 vaccine. Each CDR3 is given with its conserved first and last residue. A D gene is named only where the DNA matches it firmly. The size of a clone is reported for some rows only, either as once, few or many, or as a class for expanded clones.

clone size: .
V gene: TRBV12-3/TRBV12-4
D gene: TRBD2
J gene: TRBJ2-1
CDR3 protein: CASSLAEDNEQFF
CDR3 DNA: TGTGCCAGCAGTCTAGCGGAGGACAATGAGCAGTTCTTC

clone size: .
V gene: TRBV5-8
D gene: .
J gene: TRBJ2-2
CDR3 protein: CASSLKSHTGELFF
CDR3 DNA: TGTGCCAGCAGCTTAAAGAGCCACACCGGGGAGCTGTTTTTT

clone size: .
V gene: TRBV2
D gene: .
J gene: TRBJ1-5
CDR3 protein: CASTGGNQPQHF
CDR3 DNA: TGTGCCAGCACCGGCGGCAATCAGCCCCAGCATTTT

clone size: .
V gene: TRBV18
D gene: .
J gene: TRBJ2-3
CDR3 protein: CASSPFNSGRIPSSTDTQYF
CDR3 DNA: TGTGCCAGCTCACCGTTTAACAGCGGCCGCATTCCATCTAGCACAGATACGCAGTATTTT

clone size: .
V gene: TRBV10-1
D gene: .
J gene: TRBJ2-2
CDR3 protein: CASSERVPPARGELFF
CDR3 DNA: TGCGCCAGCAGTGAAAGGGTTCCGCCGGCGAGGGGGGAGCTGTTTTTT

clone size: .
V gene: TRBV11-3
D gene: TRBD2
J gene: TRBJ2-3
CDR3 protein: CASSLGLAGNTDTQYF
CDR3 DNA: TGTGCCAGCAGCCTAGGACTAGCGGGAAACACAGATACGCAGTATTTT

clone size: .
V gene: TRBV27
D gene: .
J gene: TRBJ2-4
CDR3 protein: CASSLGRVQYF
CDR3 DNA: TGTGCCAGCAGTTTGGGCCGGGTTCAGTACTTC

clone size: .
V gene: TRBV20-1
D gene: TRBD2
J gene: TRBJ2-1
CDR3 protein: CSASFLAGVDEQFF
CDR3 DNA: TGCAGTGCTAGTTTTCTAGCGGGAGTTGATGAGCAGTTCTTC

clone size: .
V gene: TRBV6-4
D gene: .
J gene: TRBJ1-2
CDR3 protein: CASSDSNVAGNGYTF
CDR3 DNA: TGTGCCAGCAGTGACTCGAATGTTGCGGGGAATGGCTACACCTTC

clone size: .
V gene: TRBV25-1
D gene: .
J gene: TRBJ1-1
CDR3 protein: CASTADYSLLAFF
CDR3 DNA: TGTGCCAGCACCGCGGACTATTCACTGTTGGCTTTCTTT

clone size: .
V gene: TRBV27
D gene: .
J gene: TRBJ1-5
CDR3 protein: CASSLWAGMGQPQHF
CDR3 DNA: TGTGCCAGCAGTTTATGGGCAGGGATGGGTCAGCCCCAGCATTTT

clone size: once
V gene: TRBV4-2
D gene: .
J gene: TRBJ1-2
CDR3 protein: CASSQDGQPNYGYTF
CDR3 DNA: TGTGCCAGCAGCCAAGACGGACAGCCAAACTATGGCTACACCTTC

clone size: once
V gene: TRBV7-2
D gene: .
J gene: TRBJ1-5
CDR3 protein: CASSLEEGDNQPQHF
CDR3 DNA: TGTGCCAGCAGCTTAGAAGAGGGAGACAATCAGCCCCAGCATTTT

clone size: .
V gene: TRBV6-2/TRBV6-3
D gene: .
J gene: TRBJ1-5
CDR3 protein: CASSYLRGYQPQHF
CDR3 DNA: TGTGCCAGCAGTTACCTCAGGGGCTATCAGCCCCAGCATTTT

clone size: .
V gene: TRBV29-1
D gene: .
J gene: TRBJ1-1
CDR3 protein: CSGTENTEAFF
CDR3 DNA: TGCAGCGGGACAGAGAACACTGAAGCTTTCTTT

clone size: .
V gene: TRBV14
D gene: .
J gene: TRBJ2-2
CDR3 protein: CASSRERTGELFF
CDR3 DNA: TGTGCCAGCAGTCGGGAGCGCACCGGGGAGCTGTTTTTT

clone size: .
V gene: TRBV19
D gene: .
J gene: TRBJ1-5
CDR3 protein: CASTPNRVAQPQHF
CDR3 DNA: TGTGCCAGTACACCTAACAGGGTAGCGCAGCCCCAGCATTTT

clone size: .
V gene: TRBV4-1
D gene: TRBD1
J gene: TRBJ1-3
CDR3 protein: CASSQVQGYRTVGNTIYF
CDR3 DNA: TGCGCCAGCAGCCAAGTACAGGGGTACAGGACAGTTGGAAACACCATATATTTT

clone size: .
V gene: TRBV28
D gene: .
J gene: TRBJ2-2
CDR3 protein: CASSSRQGSTGELFF
CDR3 DNA: TGTGCCAGCAGTTCTCGCCAGGGTAGCACCGGGGAGCTGTTTTTT

clone size: .
V gene: TRBV4-2
D gene: .
J gene: TRBJ1-2
CDR3 protein: CASSQVEGGGYTF
CDR3 DNA: TGTGCCAGCAGCCAAGTTGAGGGGGGCGGCTACACCTTC

clone size: .
V gene: TRBV7-2
D gene: .
J gene: TRBJ2-2
CDR3 protein: CASRTRNGYTGELFF
CDR3 DNA: TGTGCCAGCAGAACCCGGAACGGGTACACCGGGGAGCTGTTTTTT

clone size: .
V gene: TRBV19
D gene: .
J gene: TRBJ1-1
CDR3 protein: CASSPSDGTEAFF
CDR3 DNA: TGTGCCAGTAGCCCCTCCGACGGGACTGAAGCTTTCTTT

clone size: .
V gene: TRBV7-2
D gene: .
J gene: TRBJ2-7
CDR3 protein: CASSLTAHEQYF
CDR3 DNA: TGTGCCAGCAGCTTAACCGCACACGAGCAGTACTTC

clone size: .
V gene: TRBV28
D gene: TRBD1
J gene: TRBJ1-5
CDR3 protein: CASSSRQGSQPQHF
CDR3 DNA: TGTGCCAGCAGTTCCCGACAGGGGAGTCAGCCCCAGCATTTT

clone size: .
V gene: TRBV19
D gene: .
J gene: TRBJ1-5
CDR3 protein: CASSIFGAQPQHF
CDR3 DNA: TGTGCCAGTAGTATATTTGGGGCTCAGCCCCAGCATTTT

clone size: .
V gene: TRBV28
D gene: .
J gene: TRBJ1-5
CDR3 protein: CASSLPTGQPQHF
CDR3 DNA: TGTGCCAGCAGTTTGCCCACCGGTCAGCCCCAGCATTTT

clone size: .
V gene: TRBV5-1
D gene: .
J gene: TRBJ2-7
CDR3 protein: CASSFWTERYEQYF
CDR3 DNA: TGCGCCAGCAGCTTTTGGACAGAGAGATACGAGCAGTACTTC

clone size: .
V gene: TRBV30
D gene: .
J gene: TRBJ2-1
CDR3 protein: CAWTQNNEQFF
CDR3 DNA: TGTGCCTGGACCCAAAACAATGAGCAGTTCTTC

clone size: .
V gene: TRBV18
D gene: TRBD2
J gene: TRBJ2-7
CDR3 protein: CASSPPGGGYSSYEQYF
CDR3 DNA: TGTGCCAGCTCACCGCCGGGAGGGGGTTACAGCTCCTACGAGCAGTACTTC

clone size: .
V gene: TRBV15
D gene: .
J gene: TRBJ2-7
CDR3 protein: CATSRESGVAYEQYF
CDR3 DNA: TGTGCCACCAGCAGAGAGTCCGGGGTGGCTTACGAGCAGTACTTC

clone size: .
V gene: TRBV21-1
D gene: .
J gene: TRBJ2-1
CDR3 protein: CASRWGSGSINEQFF
CDR3 DNA: .

clone size: .
V gene: TRBV7-8
D gene: .
J gene: TRBJ1-2
CDR3 protein: CASALTRRDLNYGYTF
CDR3 DNA: TGTGCCAGCGCACTAACCCGCAGGGATCTTAACTATGGCTACACCTTC

clone size: .
V gene: TRBV6-5
D gene: TRBD1
J gene: TRBJ2-2
CDR3 protein: CAAERQGTGELFF
CDR3 DNA: TGTGCCGCAGAAAGACAGGGAACCGGGGAGCTGTTTTTT

clone size: .
V gene: TRBV11-2
D gene: .
J gene: TRBJ1-2
CDR3 protein: CASSLGARGHGYTF
CDR3 DNA: TGTGCCAGCAGCTTAGGGGCCAGGGGTCATGGCTACACCTTC

clone size: once
V gene: TRBV19
D gene: .
J gene: TRBJ2-1
CDR3 protein: CASTQTPSGYNEQFF
CDR3 DNA: TGTGCCAGTACCCAGACACCTTCGGGGTACAATGAGCAGTTCTTC

clone size: .
V gene: TRBV23-1
D gene: .
J gene: TRBJ2-5
CDR3 protein: CASSQSGVQETQYF
CDR3 DNA: TGCGCCAGCAGTCAATCGGGGGTCCAAGAGACCCAGTACTTC

clone size: .
V gene: TRBV19
D gene: .
J gene: TRBJ1-1
CDR3 protein: CASSKREGRVAEAFF
CDR3 DNA: TGTGCCAGTAGTAAGAGAGAGGGCCGAGTCGCTGAAGCTTTCTTT

clone size: .
V gene: TRBV6-5
D gene: TRBD1
J gene: TRBJ2-1
CDR3 protein: CASRQRGPYNEQFF
CDR3 DNA: TGTGCCAGCAGGCAAAGGGGGCCTTACAATGAGCAGTTCTTC

clone size: .
V gene: TRBV10-2
D gene: .
J gene: TRBJ2-1
CDR3 protein: CASSEVSYNEQFF
CDR3 DNA: TGCGCCAGCAGTGAGGTCTCCTACAATGAGCAGTTCTTC

clone size: .
V gene: TRBV14
D gene: .
J gene: TRBJ1-1
CDR3 protein: CASSYLSGARTEAFF
CDR3 DNA: TGTGCCAGCAGCTACTTGTCAGGTGCACGGACTGAAGCTTTCTTT

clone size: .
V gene: TRBV5-1
D gene: .
J gene: TRBJ1-1
CDR3 protein: CASSLGPGNTEAFF
CDR3 DNA: TGCGCCAGCAGCTTGGGGCCAGGGAACACTGAAGCTTTCTTT

clone size: .
V gene: TRBV6-2/TRBV6-3
D gene: .
J gene: TRBJ1-5
CDR3 protein: CASSYSLGGNQPQHF
CDR3 DNA: TGTGCCAGCAGTTACTCGCTAGGGGGCAATCAGCCCCAGCATTTT

clone size: few
V gene: TRBV10-3
D gene: .
J gene: TRBJ1-2
CDR3 protein: CATDYRDGRSGYTF
CDR3 DNA: TGTGCCACGGACTACCGGGACGGCCGGTCCGGCTACACCTTC

clone size: .
V gene: TRBV28
D gene: .
J gene: TRBJ1-4
CDR3 protein: CASSLSDPATNEKLFF
CDR3 DNA: TGTGCCAGCAGTTTATCAGACCCTGCAACTAATGAAAAACTGTTTTTT

clone size: .
V gene: TRBV5-1
D gene: TRBD2
J gene: TRBJ2-1
CDR3 protein: CASSRGLAGESYNEQFF
CDR3 DNA: TGCGCCAGCAGCAGAGGACTAGCGGGAGAGTCCTACAATGAGCAGTTCTTC

clone size: once
V gene: TRBV7-2
D gene: .
J gene: TRBJ1-5
CDR3 protein: CASSLGGSSQPQHF
CDR3 DNA: TGTGCCAGCAGCTTAGGGGGGAGTTCTCAGCCCCAGCATTTT

clone size: .
V gene: TRBV11-2
D gene: .
J gene: TRBJ2-5
CDR3 protein: CASSPGTRGETQYF
CDR3 DNA: TGTGCCAGCAGCCCGGGGACCCGGGGAGAGACCCAGTACTTC

clone size: .
V gene: TRBV11-3
D gene: TRBD1
J gene: TRBJ2-5
CDR3 protein: CASSPTGGEETQYF
CDR3 DNA: TGTGCCAGCAGCCCGACAGGGGGCGAAGAGACCCAGTACTTC

clone size: once
V gene: TRBV7-9
D gene: .
J gene: TRBJ2-1
CDR3 protein: CASTLSLQTNEQFF
CDR3 DNA: TGTGCCAGCACCCTAAGCTTGCAGACCAATGAGCAGTTCTTC

clone size: .
V gene: TRBV15
D gene: .
J gene: TRBJ2-4
CDR3 protein: CATSREPRELAKNIQYF
CDR3 DNA: TGTGCCACCAGCAGAGAACCGAGGGAGTTAGCCAAAAACATTCAGTACTTC

clone size: .
V gene: TRBV4-3
D gene: TRBD2
J gene: TRBJ2-1
CDR3 protein: CASSQEGTSGSDYNEQFF
CDR3 DNA: TGCGCCAGCAGCCAAGAAGGGACTAGCGGGAGCGACTACAATGAGCAGTTCTTC

clone size: .
V gene: TRBV20-1
D gene: .
J gene: TRBJ2-7
CDR3 protein: CSASGKGSGYEQYF
CDR3 DNA: TGCAGTGCTAGTGGAAAGGGGAGCGGCTACGAGCAGTACTTC

clone size: .
V gene: TRBV4-3
D gene: .
J gene: TRBJ1-4
CDR3 protein: CASSRTNEKLFF
CDR3 DNA: TGCGCCAGCAGCCGTACTAATGAAAAACTGTTTTTT